This T cell receptor beta chain was recorded in a study of cytotoxic CD8 clonotypes in ibrutinib-treated CLL. The study, taken as a whole, reports: Circulating CD8+ T-cell counts were tracked by baseline clonality, which exceeded that of age-matched healthy donors. Few clonotypes were public, and these shrank or held steady under treatment.

The V end was cut by 5 bases, the J end by 4 bases, with 21 bases between. This CDR3 has 17 residues. The germline V gene has CDR1 MDHEN and CDR2 SYDVKM. The method was immunoSEQ multiplex PCR; TCRdb's version includes in-frame clones alone and lacks a portion of them. The table includes about 140,000 clones, 65% to 85% detected once. Details on this clone: No antigen is known for it.

The sequence came from a human donor with chronic lymphocytic leukemia. This chain joins TRBV28 and TRBJ1-3; D remains ambiguous. The material sequenced was PBMCs, taken after 36 months of ibrutinib treatment. DNA of the CDR3: TGTGCCAGCAGTCAATCGGGCCTAAGGGAGTTCGGAAACACCATATATTTT. Encoded protein: CASSQSGLREFGNTIYF.